This is a list of T cell receptor beta chains from one sample in a study of tumor-infiltrating lymphocytes in localized non-small cell lung cancer. Assay used: immunoSEQ multiplex PCR; TCRdb lists only in-frame clones, some missing. The table shows 3,000 to 4,000 clones, with about 65% occurring only once. What was sequenced was uninvolved lung tissue not adjacent to the tumor. Receptor source: a human donor with non-small cell lung cancer. The CDR3 runs from the conserved cysteine through the conserved F or W. The D gene is left open where the match is weak. Clone size is stated in some rows and not others, as once, few, many or a class when expanded.

d_call: TRBD2
j_call: TRBJ2-5
clone_size: few
v_call: TRBV4-3
cdr3_nt: TGCGCCAGCAGCCAAGATCATAGCCGAGCGGGGGGGGAGACCCAGTACTTC
cdr3_aa: CASSQDHSRAGGETQYF

d_call: TRBD2
j_call: TRBJ2-7
clone_size: .
v_call: TRBV6-1
cdr3_nt: TGTGCCAGCAGTGTGGCGGGAGGAGCCTACGAGCAGTACTTC
cdr3_aa: CASSVAGGAYEQYF

d_call: .
j_call: TRBJ2-1
clone_size: large
v_call: TRBV10-1
cdr3_nt: TGCGCCAGCAGTGAGACCCCGAGGGGGATATCCTACAATGAGCAGTTCTTC
cdr3_aa: CASSETPRGISYNEQFF

d_call: .
j_call: TRBJ1-5
clone_size: .
v_call: TRBV27
cdr3_nt: TGTGCCAGCAGTTTAAGGCGGAACATCGATCAGCCCCAGCATTTT
cdr3_aa: CASSLRRNIDQPQHF

d_call: .
j_call: TRBJ2-1
clone_size: .
v_call: TRBV6-5
cdr3_nt: TGTGCCAGCAGTTACTTTGGACCCGAAAGCAATGAGCAGTTCTTC
cdr3_aa: CASSYFGPESNEQFF

d_call: TRBD2
j_call: TRBJ2-1
clone_size: .
v_call: TRBV10-3
cdr3_nt: TGTGCCATCAGTGATAGGACTAGCGGGAGAAACAATGAGCAGTTCTTC
cdr3_aa: CAISDRTSGRNNEQFF

d_call: TRBD2
j_call: TRBJ2-3
clone_size: .
v_call: TRBV7-2
cdr3_nt: TGTGCCAGCAGCGGCGGGACTAGCATAGATACGCAGTATTTT
cdr3_aa: CASSGGTSIDTQYF

d_call: .
j_call: TRBJ1-1
clone_size: few
v_call: TRBV5-1
cdr3_nt: TGCGCCAGCCGGGAAACTGAAGCTTTCTTT
cdr3_aa: CASRETEAFF

d_call: .
j_call: TRBJ2-1
clone_size: .
v_call: TRBV6-4
cdr3_nt: TGTGCCAGCAGTGACACCGGGTACAATGAGCAGTTCTTC
cdr3_aa: CASSDTGYNEQFF

d_call: TRBD2
j_call: TRBJ2-7
clone_size: .
v_call: TRBV7-2
cdr3_nt: TGTGCCAGCAGCTCCTCTCCTGGACTAGCCTACGAGCAGTACTTC
cdr3_aa: CASSSSPGLAYEQYF

d_call: TRBD2
j_call: TRBJ2-3
clone_size: .
v_call: TRBV9
cdr3_nt: TGTGCCAGCGGACTAGCGGGGGGCTCACCTGGGGATACGCAGTATTTT
cdr3_aa: CASGLAGGSPGDTQYF

d_call: .
j_call: TRBJ2-7
clone_size: .
v_call: TRBV11-2
cdr3_nt: TGTGCCAGCAGCTTAGATCGGATGGGCTACGAGCAGTACTTC
cdr3_aa: CASSLDRMGYEQYF

d_call: TRBD2
j_call: TRBJ2-3
clone_size: .
v_call: TRBV9
cdr3_nt: TGTGCCAGCAGCTCTAGGACGACGGGGGGTGCGGATACGCAGTATTTT
cdr3_aa: CASSSRTTGGADTQYF

d_call: TRBD2
j_call: TRBJ2-3
clone_size: .
v_call: TRBV18
cdr3_nt: TGTGCCAGCTCACCAAGGGGACTAGTCACAGATACGCAGTATTTT
cdr3_aa: CASSPRGLVTDTQYF

d_call: .
j_call: TRBJ2-3
clone_size: once
v_call: TRBV7-2
cdr3_nt: TGTGCCAGCAGCTTAAGGGCAGTAAGCAAGGCAGATACGCAGTATTTT
cdr3_aa: CASSLRAVSKADTQYF

d_call: .
j_call: TRBJ2-5
clone_size: .
v_call: TRBV21-1
cdr3_nt: TGTGCCAGCGCCTTACTAGCACCAGAGACCCAGTACTTC
cdr3_aa: CASALLAPETQYF

d_call: TRBD1
j_call: TRBJ1-2
clone_size: .
v_call: TRBV6-5
cdr3_nt: TGTGCCAGCTTCTCCCCGGGTCAGGGGGCGCCGGGCTACACCTTC
cdr3_aa: CASFSPGQGAPGYTF

d_call: .
j_call: TRBJ2-2
clone_size: medium-sized
v_call: TRBV19
cdr3_nt: TGTGCCTCCGGGGATTACGGAAACACCGGGGAGCTGTTTTTT
cdr3_aa: CASGDYGNTGELFF

d_call: .
j_call: TRBJ1-1
clone_size: once
v_call: TRBV6-5
cdr3_nt: TGTGCCAGCTCCCGTGGGGCTATGAACACTGAAGCTTTCTTT
cdr3_aa: CASSRGAMNTEAFF

d_call: TRBD2
j_call: TRBJ2-3
clone_size: .
v_call: TRBV14
cdr3_nt: TGTGCCAGCAGCCAAGATTCCGGGACTAGCGTATATTCTAGCACAGATACGCAGTATTTT
cdr3_aa: CASSQDSGTSVYSSTDTQYF

d_call: .
j_call: TRBJ1-1
clone_size: few
v_call: TRBV7-9
cdr3_nt: TGTGCCAGCAGCCGGGGACCTTTGAACACTGAAGCTTTCTTT
cdr3_aa: CASSRGPLNTEAFF

d_call: TRBD1
j_call: TRBJ2-7
clone_size: medium-sized
v_call: TRBV28
cdr3_nt: TGTGCCAGCAGTGCCCCTGGGACAGGCACACCCTACGAGCAGTACTTC
cdr3_aa: CASSAPGTGTPYEQYF

d_call: TRBD2
j_call: TRBJ2-2
clone_size: once
v_call: TRBV7-2
cdr3_nt: TGTGCCAGCAGCCGGAATAGCGGGGGGGCGAACACCGGGGAGCTGTTTTTT
cdr3_aa: CASSRNSGGANTGELFF

d_call: .
j_call: TRBJ1-5
clone_size: .
v_call: TRBV2
cdr3_nt: TGTGCCAGCAGGGAAAATCAGCCCCAGCATTTT
cdr3_aa: CASRENQPQHF

d_call: .
j_call: TRBJ1-5
clone_size: .
v_call: TRBV19
cdr3_nt: TGTGCCAGTAGCTTAACCCGTCTAAGGCAGGGGAATCAGCCCCAGCATTTT
cdr3_aa: CASSLTRLRQGNQPQHF

d_call: .
j_call: TRBJ1-3
clone_size: few
v_call: TRBV30
cdr3_nt: TGTGCCTGGAAAGGGATCGGAAACACCATATATTTT
cdr3_aa: CAWKGIGNTIYF

d_call: .
j_call: TRBJ1-5
clone_size: few
v_call: TRBV30
cdr3_nt: TGTGCCTGGGAAAATCAGCCCCAGCATTTT
cdr3_aa: CAWENQPQHF

d_call: .
j_call: TRBJ2-5
clone_size: .
v_call: TRBV18
cdr3_nt: TGTGCCAGCTCACCTCAGCGGGTAAGACTACAAGAGACCCAGTACTTC
cdr3_aa: CASSPQRVRLQETQYF

d_call: .
j_call: TRBJ2-1
clone_size: .
v_call: TRBV9
cdr3_nt: TGTGCCAGCAGCGTAGATTGGAGTACAGGATCCTACAATGAGCAGTTCTTC
cdr3_aa: CASSVDWSTGSYNEQFF

d_call: .
j_call: TRBJ1-1
clone_size: .
v_call: TRBV5-1
cdr3_nt: TGCGCCAGCAGCACAGGGTCGACCACTGAAGCTTTCTTT
cdr3_aa: CASSTGSTTEAFF

d_call: .
j_call: TRBJ1-2
clone_size: .
v_call: TRBV6-5
cdr3_nt: TGTGCCAGCAGTTACTCGATACCTGGAAGTGGCTACACCTTC
cdr3_aa: CASSYSIPGSGYTF

d_call: .
j_call: TRBJ2-5
clone_size: .
v_call: TRBV2
cdr3_nt: TGTGCCAGCAGTGTAGGGGAGACCCAGTACTTC
cdr3_aa: CASSVGETQYF

d_call: TRBD1
j_call: TRBJ2-2
clone_size: .
v_call: TRBV4-3
cdr3_nt: TGCGCCAGCAGCCGATCCGACAGGGTGAACACCGGGGAGCTGTTTTTT
cdr3_aa: CASSRSDRVNTGELFF

d_call: .
j_call: TRBJ2-7
clone_size: .
v_call: TRBV11-2
cdr3_nt: TGTGCCAGCAGCTTGGGCCAGATCGAGCAGTACTTC
cdr3_aa: CASSLGQIEQYF

d_call: .
j_call: TRBJ1-1
clone_size: few
v_call: TRBV19
cdr3_nt: TGTGCCAGTAGTATAGGCCGGAAGGGGGAAGCTTTCTTT
cdr3_aa: CASSIGRKGEAFF

d_call: TRBD1
j_call: TRBJ2-1
clone_size: few
v_call: TRBV29-1
cdr3_nt: TGCAGCGTTGAAACCGGGACAGGGGGCTACAATGAGCAGTTCTTC
cdr3_aa: CSVETGTGGYNEQFF

d_call: TRBD1
j_call: TRBJ2-7
clone_size: .
v_call: TRBV11-2
cdr3_nt: TGTGCCAGCAGCACCCGACAGGGGGCTTTGGTCGAGCAGTACTTC
cdr3_aa: CASSTRQGALVEQYF

d_call: .
j_call: TRBJ2-2
clone_size: .
v_call: TRBV7-3
cdr3_nt: TGTGCCAGCAGCTCAAAGGTGACCGGGGAGCTGTTTTTT
cdr3_aa: CASSSKVTGELFF

d_call: .
j_call: TRBJ2-2
clone_size: .
v_call: TRBV6-1
cdr3_nt: TGTGCCAGCAGTGAAGAGCGGTGGAGGTCGGGGGAGCTGTTTTTT
cdr3_aa: CASSEERWRSGELFF

d_call: TRBD1
j_call: TRBJ2-1
clone_size: .
v_call: TRBV5-1
cdr3_nt: TGCGCCAGCAGCTTGGCCGGTGGACAGGGCGTCCCTGAGCAGTTCTTC
cdr3_aa: CASSLAGGQGVPEQFF

d_call: .
j_call: TRBJ2-7
clone_size: .
v_call: TRBV29-1
cdr3_nt: TGCAGCGTTGCGGGACCTACAAGTAAGGGGGAGCAGTACTTC
cdr3_aa: CSVAGPTSKGEQYF

d_call: .
j_call: TRBJ1-1
clone_size: hyperexpanded
v_call: TRBV28
cdr3_nt: TGTGCCAGCAGTTCTGGCAGGGGCGGAAAAGCTTTCTTT
cdr3_aa: CASSSGRGGKAFF

d_call: TRBD2
j_call: TRBJ2-3
clone_size: .
v_call: TRBV11-2
cdr3_nt: TGTGCCAGCAGCTTAGTGGGAGGGCCCTCAGATACGCAGTATTTT
cdr3_aa: CASSLVGGPSDTQYF

d_call: .
j_call: TRBJ2-7
clone_size: few
v_call: TRBV7-6
cdr3_nt: TGTGCCAGCAGCCCCGCCGGATCCTACGAGCAGTACTTC
cdr3_aa: CASSPAGSYEQYF

d_call: .
j_call: TRBJ2-6
clone_size: .
v_call: TRBV9
cdr3_nt: TGTGCCAGCAGCGTAGTTGGGGGGTCTGGGGCCAACGTCCTGACTTTC
cdr3_aa: CASSVVGGSGANVLTF

d_call: .
j_call: TRBJ2-2
clone_size: .
v_call: TRBV6-5
cdr3_nt: TGTGCCAGCAGTCGGGCGAACACCGGGGAGCTGTTTTTT
cdr3_aa: CASSRANTGELFF

d_call: TRBD1
j_call: TRBJ1-5
clone_size: .
v_call: TRBV10-1
cdr3_nt: TGCGCCAGCAGTGATAAAGTCACAGGGGATAGCAATCAGCCCCAGCATTTT
cdr3_aa: CASSDKVTGDSNQPQHF

d_call: .
j_call: TRBJ2-5
clone_size: .
v_call: TRBV5-6
cdr3_nt: TGTGCCAGCAGCTTCCAACAGGGTATCGAAGAGACCCAGTACTTC
cdr3_aa: CASSFQQGIEETQYF

d_call: .
j_call: TRBJ2-7
clone_size: .
v_call: TRBV4-1
cdr3_nt: TGCGCCAGCAGCCAAGAGGGAGCTAGCGCGGCAGCCTACGAGCAGTACTTC
cdr3_aa: CASSQEGASAAAYEQYF

d_call: TRBD2
j_call: TRBJ2-5
clone_size: few
v_call: TRBV27
cdr3_nt: TGTGCCAGCGGAACGGGGGGAGGGGAGACCCAGTACTTC
cdr3_aa: CASGTGGGETQYF

d_call: .
j_call: TRBJ2-5
clone_size: .
v_call: TRBV5-4
cdr3_nt: TGTGCCAGCAGGCTTGATCAAGAGACCCAGTACTTC
cdr3_aa: CASRLDQETQYF

d_call: .
j_call: TRBJ1-2
clone_size: .
v_call: TRBV4-2
cdr3_nt: TGTGCCAGCAGCCAAGTTGACGGGGGCGACTATGGCTACACCTTC
cdr3_aa: CASSQVDGGDYGYTF

d_call: .
j_call: TRBJ1-1
clone_size: once
v_call: TRBV7-2
cdr3_nt: TGTGCCAGCAGCTTAGATTACACTGAAGCTTTCTTT
cdr3_aa: CASSLDYTEAFF

d_call: .
j_call: TRBJ1-2
clone_size: .
v_call: TRBV14
cdr3_nt: TGTGCCAGCAGCCAAGGCCCGGCAGGCTACACCTTC
cdr3_aa: CASSQGPAGYTF